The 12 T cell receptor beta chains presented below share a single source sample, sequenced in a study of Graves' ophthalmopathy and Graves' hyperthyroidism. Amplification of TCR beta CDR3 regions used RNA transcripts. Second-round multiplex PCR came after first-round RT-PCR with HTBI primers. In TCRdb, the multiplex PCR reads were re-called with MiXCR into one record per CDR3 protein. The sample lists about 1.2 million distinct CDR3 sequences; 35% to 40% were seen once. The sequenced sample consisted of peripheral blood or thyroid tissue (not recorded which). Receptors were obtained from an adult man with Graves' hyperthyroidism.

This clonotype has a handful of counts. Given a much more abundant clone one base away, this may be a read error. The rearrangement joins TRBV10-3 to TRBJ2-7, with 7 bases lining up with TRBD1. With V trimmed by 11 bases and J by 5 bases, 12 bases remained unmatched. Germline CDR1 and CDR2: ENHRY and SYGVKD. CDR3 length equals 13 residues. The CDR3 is CAGSSTGSDEQYF. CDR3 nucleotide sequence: TGTGCCGGCAGTTCGACAGGGTCGGACGAGCAGTACTTC.

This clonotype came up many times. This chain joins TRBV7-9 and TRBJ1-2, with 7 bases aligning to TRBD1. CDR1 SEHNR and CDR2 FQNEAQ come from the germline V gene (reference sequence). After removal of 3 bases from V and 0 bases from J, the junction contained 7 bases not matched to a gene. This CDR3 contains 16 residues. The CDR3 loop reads CASSLPGQSTNYGYTF. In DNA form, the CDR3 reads TGTGCCAGCAGCTTGCCGGGACAGAGCACTAACTATGGCTACACCTTC.

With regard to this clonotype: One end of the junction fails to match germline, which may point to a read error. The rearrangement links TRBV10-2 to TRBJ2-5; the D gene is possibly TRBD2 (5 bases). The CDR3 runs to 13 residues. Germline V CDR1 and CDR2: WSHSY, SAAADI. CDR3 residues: CASGPSAKETQYF. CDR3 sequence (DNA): TGTGCCAGCGGCCCCTCAGCTAAAGAGACCCAGTACTTC.

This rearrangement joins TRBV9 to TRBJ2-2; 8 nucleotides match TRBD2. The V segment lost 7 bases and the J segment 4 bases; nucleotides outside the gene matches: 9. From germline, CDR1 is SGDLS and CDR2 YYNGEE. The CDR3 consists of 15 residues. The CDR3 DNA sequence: TGTGCCAGCCATCGGGGGAGCGGGGGCACCGGGGAGCTGTTTTTT. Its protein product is CASHRGSGGTGELFF.

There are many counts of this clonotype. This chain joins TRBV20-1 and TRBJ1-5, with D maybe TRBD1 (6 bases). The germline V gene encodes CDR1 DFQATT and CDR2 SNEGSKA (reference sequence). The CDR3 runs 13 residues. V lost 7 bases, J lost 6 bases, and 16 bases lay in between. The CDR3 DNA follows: TGCAGTGTCAAAGGGGGGGGGCCTCAGCCCCAGCATTTT. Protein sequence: CSVKGGGPQPQHF.

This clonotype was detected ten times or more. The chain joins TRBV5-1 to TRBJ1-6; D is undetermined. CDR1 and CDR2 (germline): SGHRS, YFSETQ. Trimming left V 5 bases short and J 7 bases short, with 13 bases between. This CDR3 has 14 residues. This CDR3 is CASRIGQPNSPLHF. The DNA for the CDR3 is TGCGCCAGCAGAATAGGGCAGCCGAATTCACCCCTCCACTTT. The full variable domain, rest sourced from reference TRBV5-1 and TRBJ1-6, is KAGVTQTPRYLIKTRGQQVTLSCSPISGHRSVSWYQQTPGQGLQFLFEYFSETQRNKGNFPGRFSGRQFSNSRSEMNVSTLELGDSALYLCASRIGQPNSPLHFGNGTRLTVT.

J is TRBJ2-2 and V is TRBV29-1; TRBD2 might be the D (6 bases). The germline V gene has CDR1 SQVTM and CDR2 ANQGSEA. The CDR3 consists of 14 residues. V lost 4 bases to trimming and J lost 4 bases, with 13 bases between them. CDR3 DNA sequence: TGCAGCGTTGCGGTGGGAGGCTTCACCGGGGAGCTGTTTTTT. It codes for CSVAVGGFTGELFF.

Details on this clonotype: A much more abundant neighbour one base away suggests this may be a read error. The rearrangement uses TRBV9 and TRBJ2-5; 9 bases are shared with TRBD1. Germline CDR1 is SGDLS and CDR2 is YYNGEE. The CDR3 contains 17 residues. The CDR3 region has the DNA TGTGCCAGCGGCGTAGACCCGGGACAGGGAATTCAAGAGACCCAGTACTTC. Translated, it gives CASGVDPGQGIQETQYF.

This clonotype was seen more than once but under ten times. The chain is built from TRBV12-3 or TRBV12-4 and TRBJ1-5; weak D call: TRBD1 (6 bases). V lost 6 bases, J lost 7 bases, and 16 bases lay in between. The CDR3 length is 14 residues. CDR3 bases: TGTGCCAGCAGCCAAGATCGGGGGCTGCAGCCCCAGCATTTT. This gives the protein CASSQDRGLQPQHF.

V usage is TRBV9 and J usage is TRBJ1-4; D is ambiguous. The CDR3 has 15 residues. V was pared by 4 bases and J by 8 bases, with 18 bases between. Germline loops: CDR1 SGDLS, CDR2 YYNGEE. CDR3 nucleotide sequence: TGTGCCAGCAGCTCCACCGGCGGGGTTGGCGAAAAACTGTTTTTT. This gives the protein CASSSTGGVGEKLFF. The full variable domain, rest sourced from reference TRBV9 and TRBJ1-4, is DSGVTQTPKHLITATGQRVTLRCSPRSGDLSVYWYQQSLDQGLQFLIQYYNGEERAKGNILERFSAQQFPDLHSELNLSSLELGDSALYFCASSSTGGVGEKLFFGSGTQLSVL.

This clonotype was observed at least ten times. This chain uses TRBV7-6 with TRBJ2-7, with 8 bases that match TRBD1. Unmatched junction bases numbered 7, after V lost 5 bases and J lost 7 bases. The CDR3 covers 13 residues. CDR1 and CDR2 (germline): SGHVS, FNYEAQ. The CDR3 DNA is TGTGCCAGCAGCCCTCGGACAGGGTGGGAGCAGTACTTC. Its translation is CASSPRTGWEQYF.

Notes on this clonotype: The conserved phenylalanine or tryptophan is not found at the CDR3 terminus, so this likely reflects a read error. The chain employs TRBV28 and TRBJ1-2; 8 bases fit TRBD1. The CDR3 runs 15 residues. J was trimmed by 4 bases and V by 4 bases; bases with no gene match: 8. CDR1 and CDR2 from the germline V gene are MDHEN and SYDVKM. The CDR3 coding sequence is TGTGCCAGCAGTTCCCCGGACAGGGTATTCTATGGCTACACCCTC. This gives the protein CASSSPDRVFYGYTL.